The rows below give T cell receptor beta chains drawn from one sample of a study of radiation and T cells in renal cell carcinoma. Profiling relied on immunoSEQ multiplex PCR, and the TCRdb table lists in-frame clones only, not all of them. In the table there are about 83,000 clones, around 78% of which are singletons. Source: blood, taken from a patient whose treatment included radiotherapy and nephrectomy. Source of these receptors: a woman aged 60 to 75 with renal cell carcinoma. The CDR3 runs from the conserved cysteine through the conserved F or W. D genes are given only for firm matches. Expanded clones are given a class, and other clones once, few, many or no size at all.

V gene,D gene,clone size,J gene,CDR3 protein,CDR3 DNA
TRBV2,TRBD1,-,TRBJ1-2,CASRGQGTNYGYTF,TGTGCCAGCAGGGGACAGGGAACTAACTATGGCTACACCTTC
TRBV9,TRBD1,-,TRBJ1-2,CASSVDQTGLYGYTF,TGTGCCAGCAGCGTAGACCAGACAGGGCTCTATGGCTACACCTTC
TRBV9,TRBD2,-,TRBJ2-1,CASSVSPSGRGHNEQFF,TGTGCCAGCAGCGTCTCTCCTAGCGGGAGAGGGCACAATGAGCAGTTCTTC
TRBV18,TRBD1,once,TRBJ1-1,CASSSQGANTEAFF,TGTGCCAGCTCATCCCAGGGGGCGAACACTGAAGCTTTCTTT
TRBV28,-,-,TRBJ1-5,CASSSDLGAGNQPQHF,TGTGCCAGCAGTTCCGACCTCGGGGCTGGCAATCAGCCCCAGCATTTT
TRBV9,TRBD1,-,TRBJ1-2,CASSLEGQGASGYTF,TGTGCCAGCAGCCTCGAGGGACAGGGGGCTAGTGGCTACACCTTC
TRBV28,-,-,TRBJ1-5,CASSLYAYYSNQPQHF,TGTGCCAGCAGTTTATACGCGTACTATAGCAATCAGCCCCAGCATTTT
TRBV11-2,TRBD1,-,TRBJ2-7,CASSLTDRGHYEQYF,TGTGCCAGCAGCTTAACCGACAGGGGGCACTACGAGCAGTACTTC
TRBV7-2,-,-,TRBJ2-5,CASSLSGLPQETQYF,TGTGCCAGCAGCTTATCGGGACTTCCCCAAGAGACCCAGTACTTC
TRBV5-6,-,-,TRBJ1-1,CASSLDNRNTEAFF,TGTGCCAGCAGCTTGGACAACCGGAACACTGAAGCTTTCTTT
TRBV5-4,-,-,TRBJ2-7,CASSLIQENEQYF,TGTGCCAGCAGCTTAATTCAGGAAAACGAGCAGTACTTC
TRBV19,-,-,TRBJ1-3,CASSMEGGTGNTIYF,TGTGCCAGTAGTATGGAAGGGGGGACTGGAAACACCATATATTTT
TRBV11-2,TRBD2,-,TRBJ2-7,CASSVTSGSYEQYF,TGTGCCAGCAGCGTAACTAGCGGTTCCTACGAGCAGTACTTC
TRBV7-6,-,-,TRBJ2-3,CASSSVGGTDTQYF,TGTGCCAGCAGCTCAGTCGGGGGAACAGATACGCAGTATTTT
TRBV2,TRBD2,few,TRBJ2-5,CASRRGTSGRRLGETQYF,TGTGCCAGCAGGCGTGGGACTAGCGGGAGGAGATTGGGTGAGACCCAGTACTTC
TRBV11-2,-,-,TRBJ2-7,CASSLDRTAYEQYF,TGTGCCAGCAGCTTAGATAGGACAGCCTACGAGCAGTACTTC
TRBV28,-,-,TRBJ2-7,CASSLRRYEQYF,TGTGCCAGCAGTTTACGCAGATACGAGCAGTACTTC
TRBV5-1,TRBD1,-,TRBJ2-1,CASSEGQGYNEQFF,TGCGCCAGCAGCGAGGGACAGGGTTACAATGAGCAGTTCTTC
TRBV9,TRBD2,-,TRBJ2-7,CASSVGTSGRPYEQYF,TGTGCCAGCAGCGTAGGCACTAGCGGGAGGCCTTACGAGCAGTACTTC
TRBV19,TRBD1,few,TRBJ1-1,CASRGRTGRAMNTEAFF,TGTGCCAGTAGGGGTCGGACAGGAAGGGCGATGAACACTGAAGCTTTCTTT
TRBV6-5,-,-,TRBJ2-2,CASSYSNTGELFF,TGTGCCAGCAGTTACTCGAACACCGGGGAGCTGTTTTTT
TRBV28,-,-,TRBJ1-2,CASSSGTAYGYTF,TGTGCCAGCAGTTCCGGGACGGCCTATGGCTACACCTTC
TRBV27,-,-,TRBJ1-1,CASSLGAGVNTEAFF,TGTGCCAGCAGTTTGGGGGCCGGGGTGAACACTGAAGCTTTCTTT
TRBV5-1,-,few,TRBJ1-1,CASSLIGGYTEAFF,TGCGCCAGCAGCTTGATCGGGGGATACACTGAAGCTTTCTTT
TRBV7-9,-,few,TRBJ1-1,CASSLEGATEAFF,TGTGCCAGCAGCTTAGAAGGGGCCACTGAAGCTTTCTTT
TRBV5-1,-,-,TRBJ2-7,CASSLGSYYEQYF,TGCGCCAGCAGCTTGGGCAGTTACTACGAGCAGTACTTC
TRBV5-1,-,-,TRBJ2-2,CASSWGPMNTGELFF,TGCGCCAGCAGCTGGGGACCTATGAACACCGGGGAGCTGTTTTTT
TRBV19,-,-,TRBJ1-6,CASSMRAKGDYNSPLHF,TGTGCCAGTAGTATGCGGGCGAAGGGTGACTATAATTCACCCCTCCACTTT
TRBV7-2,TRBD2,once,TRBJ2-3,CASSLPISGITPDTQYF,TGTGCCAGCAGCTTACCCATTAGCGGGATAACCCCAGATACGCAGTATTTT
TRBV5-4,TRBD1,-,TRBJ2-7,CASSLWQGATEQYF,TGTGCCAGCAGCTTATGGCAGGGGGCGACCGAGCAGTACTTC
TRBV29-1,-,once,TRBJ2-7,CSVAGQGNYEQYF,TGCAGCGTTGCCGGGCAGGGAAACTACGAGCAGTACTTC
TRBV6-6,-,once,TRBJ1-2,CASSYSTQGFYGYTF,TGTGCCAGCAGTTACTCGACCCAGGGGTTTTATGGCTACACCTTC
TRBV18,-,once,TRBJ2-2,CASSPTPNAGELFF,TGTGCCAGCTCACCGACACCTAACGCCGGGGAGCTGTTTTTT
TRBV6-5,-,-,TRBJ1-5,CASSYSGINQPQHF,TGTGCCAGCAGTTACTCGGGGATCAATCAGCCCCAGCATTTT
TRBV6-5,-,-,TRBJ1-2,CASRTRTGANYGYTF,TGTGCCAGCAGGACGAGAACAGGTGCTAACTATGGCTACACCTTC
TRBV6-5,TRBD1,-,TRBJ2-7,CASGGTGGGEQYF,TGTGCCAGCGGAGGGACAGGGGGCGGAGAGCAGTACTTC
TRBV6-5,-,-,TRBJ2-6,CASSRRSGANVLTF,TGTGCCAGCAGCCGCAGATCTGGGGCCAACGTCCTGACTTTC
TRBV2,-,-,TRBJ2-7,CASRPPTPEHEQYF,TGTGCCAGCCGACCCCCAACCCCGGAACACGAGCAGTACTTC
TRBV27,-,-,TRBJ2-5,CASSLTGDPAKSETQYF,TGTGCCAGCAGTTTAACGGGGGATCCAGCCAAATCCGAGACCCAGTACTTC
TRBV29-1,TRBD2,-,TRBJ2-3,CSVVVGGADTQYF,TGCAGCGTTGTGGTGGGAGGGGCAGATACGCAGTATTTT
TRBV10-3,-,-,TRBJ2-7,CAIKTEDSYEQYF,TGTGCCATCAAAACTGAGGATTCCTACGAGCAGTACTTC
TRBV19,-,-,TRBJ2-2,CASTPGGGGVPGELFF,TGTGCCAGTACTCCCGGTGGGGGGGGCGTTCCCGGGGAGCTGTTTTTT
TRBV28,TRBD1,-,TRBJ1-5,CASSLLQGRQPQHF,TGTGCCAGCAGTCTCCTACAGGGGCGACAGCCCCAGCATTTT
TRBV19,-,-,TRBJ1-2,CASKTGMGGYTF,TGTGCCAGTAAAACAGGGATGGGTGGCTACACCTTC
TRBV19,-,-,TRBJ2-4,CASSIGGSKNIQYF,TGTGCCAGTAGTATTGGGGGGTCCAAAAACATTCAGTACTTC
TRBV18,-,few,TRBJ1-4,CASSPGAQVEKLFF,TGTGCCAGCTCACCAGGGGCCCAAGTTGAAAAACTGTTTTTT
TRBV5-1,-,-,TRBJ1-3,CASSLGQTHGNTIYF,TGCGCCAGCAGCTTGGGCCAGACTCATGGAAACACCATATATTTT
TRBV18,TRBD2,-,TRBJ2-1,CASSPGTSESNEQFF,TGTGCCAGCTCACCCGGGACTAGCGAGTCGAATGAGCAGTTCTTC
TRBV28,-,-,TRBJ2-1,CASSLAGNPYNEQFF,TGTGCCAGCAGTTTAGCGGGGAACCCCTACAATGAGCAGTTCTTC
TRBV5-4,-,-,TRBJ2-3,CASRQLTQGPDTQYF,TGTGCCAGCAGACAGCTTACACAGGGCCCAGATACGCAGTATTTT
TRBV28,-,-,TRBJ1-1,CASSERTDMNTEAFF,TGTGCCAGCTCGGAAAGGACAGATATGAACACTGAAGCTTTCTTT
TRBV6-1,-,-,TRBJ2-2,CASSEARGGTGELFF,TGTGCCAGCAGTGAAGCCAGGGGAGGGACCGGGGAGCTGTTTTTT